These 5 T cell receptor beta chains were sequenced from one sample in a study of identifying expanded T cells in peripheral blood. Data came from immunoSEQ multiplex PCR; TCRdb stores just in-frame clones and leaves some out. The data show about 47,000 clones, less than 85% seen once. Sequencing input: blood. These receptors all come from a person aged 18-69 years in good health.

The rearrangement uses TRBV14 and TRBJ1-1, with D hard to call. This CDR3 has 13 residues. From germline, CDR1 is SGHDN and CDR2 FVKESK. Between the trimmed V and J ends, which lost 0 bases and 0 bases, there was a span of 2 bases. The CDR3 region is CASSQEMNTEAFF. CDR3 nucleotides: TGTGCCAGCAGCCAAGAAATGAACACTGAAGCTTTCTTT. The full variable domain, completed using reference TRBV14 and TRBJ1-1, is EAGVTQFPSHSVIEKGQTVTLRCDPISGHDNLYWYRRVMGKEIKFLLHFVKESKQDESGMPNNRFLAERTGGTYSTLKVQPAELEDSGVYFCASSQEMNTEAFFGQGTRLTVV.

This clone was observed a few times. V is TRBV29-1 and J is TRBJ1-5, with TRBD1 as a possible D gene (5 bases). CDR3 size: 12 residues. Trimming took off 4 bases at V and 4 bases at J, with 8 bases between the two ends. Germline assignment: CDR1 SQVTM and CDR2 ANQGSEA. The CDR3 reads CSVGSGNQPQHF. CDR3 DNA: TGCAGCGTTGGATCAGGGAATCAGCCCCAGCATTTT. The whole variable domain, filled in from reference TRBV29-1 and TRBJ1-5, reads SAVISQKPSRDICQRGTSLTIQCQVDSQVTMMFWYRQQPGQSLTLIATANQGSEATYESGFVIDKFPISRPNLTFSTLTVSNMSPEDSSIYLCSVGSGNQPQHFGDGTRLSIL.

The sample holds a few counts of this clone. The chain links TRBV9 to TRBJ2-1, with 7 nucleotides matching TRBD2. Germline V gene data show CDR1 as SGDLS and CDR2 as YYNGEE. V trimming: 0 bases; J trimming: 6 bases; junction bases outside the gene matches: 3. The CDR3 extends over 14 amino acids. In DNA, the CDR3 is TGTGCCAGCAGCGTAGATCCTAGCGGCAATGAGCAGTTCTTC. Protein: CASSVDPSGNEQFF.

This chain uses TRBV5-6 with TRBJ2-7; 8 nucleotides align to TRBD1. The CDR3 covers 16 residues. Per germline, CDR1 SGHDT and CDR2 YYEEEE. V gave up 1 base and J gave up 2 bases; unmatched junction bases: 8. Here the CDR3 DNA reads TGTGCCAGCAGCTTGTCAGACGCGGACAGGGCCTACGAGCAGTACGTC. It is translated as CASSLSDADRAYEQYV.

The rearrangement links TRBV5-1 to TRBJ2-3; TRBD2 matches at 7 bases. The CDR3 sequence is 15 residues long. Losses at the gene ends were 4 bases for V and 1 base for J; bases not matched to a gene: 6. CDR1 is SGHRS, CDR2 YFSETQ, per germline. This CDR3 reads CASSLGLGGTDTQYF. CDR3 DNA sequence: TGCGCCAGCAGCCTAGGACTAGGGGGCACAGATACGCAGTATTTT.